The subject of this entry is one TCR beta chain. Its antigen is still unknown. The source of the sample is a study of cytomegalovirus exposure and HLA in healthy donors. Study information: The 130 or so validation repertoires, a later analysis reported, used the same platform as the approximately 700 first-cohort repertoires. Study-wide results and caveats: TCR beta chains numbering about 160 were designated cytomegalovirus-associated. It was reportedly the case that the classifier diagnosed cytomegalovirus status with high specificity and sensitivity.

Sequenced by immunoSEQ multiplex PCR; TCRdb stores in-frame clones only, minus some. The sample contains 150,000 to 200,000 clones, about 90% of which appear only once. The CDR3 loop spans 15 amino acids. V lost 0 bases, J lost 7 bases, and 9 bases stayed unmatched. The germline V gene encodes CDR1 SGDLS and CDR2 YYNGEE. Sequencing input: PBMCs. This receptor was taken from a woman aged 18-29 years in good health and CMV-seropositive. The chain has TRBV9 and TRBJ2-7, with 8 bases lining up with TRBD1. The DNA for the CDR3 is TGTGCCAGCAGCGTAGAACCCCAGGGGGCAACTGAGCAGTACTTC. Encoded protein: CASSVEPQGATEQYF.